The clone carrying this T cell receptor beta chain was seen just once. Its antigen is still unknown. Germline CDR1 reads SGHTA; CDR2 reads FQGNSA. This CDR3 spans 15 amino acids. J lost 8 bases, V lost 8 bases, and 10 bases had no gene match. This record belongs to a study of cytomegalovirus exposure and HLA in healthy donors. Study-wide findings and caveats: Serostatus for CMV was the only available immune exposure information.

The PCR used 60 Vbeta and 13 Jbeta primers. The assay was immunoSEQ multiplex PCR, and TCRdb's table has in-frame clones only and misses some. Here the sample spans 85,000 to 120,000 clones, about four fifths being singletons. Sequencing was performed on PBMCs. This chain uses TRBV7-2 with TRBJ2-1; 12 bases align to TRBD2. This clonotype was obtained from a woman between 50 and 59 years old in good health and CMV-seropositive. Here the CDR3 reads CASLWTSGVVYEQFF. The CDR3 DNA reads TGTGCCAGCCTATGGACTAGCGGGGTTGTCTATGAGCAGTTCTTC. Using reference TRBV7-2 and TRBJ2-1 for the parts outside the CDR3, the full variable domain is GAGVSQSPSNKVTEKGKDVELRCDPISGHTALYWYRQSLGQGLEFLIYFQGNSAPDKSGLPSDRFSAERTGGSVSTLTIQRTQQEDSAVYLCASLWTSGVVYEQFFGPGTRLTVL.